These T cell receptor beta chains were read from a single sample in a study of identical twins. Each CDR3 protein gets one entry after TCRdb re-called the 5' RACE reads with MiXCR. The table records 550,000 to 700,000 distinct CDR3 sequences, 21% of them present only once. The same data also contributed to another study, on T cells expressing NK-cell markers.

The specimen sequenced was PBMCs. These TCRs come from a woman aged 18-29 years in good health. Both conserved end residues are part of each CDR3. D genes are given only for firm matches. A row's size may be missing; if present it is once, few, many or a size class.

clone size	CDR3 length	D gene	V gene	J gene	CDR3 protein
few	16	TRBD2	TRBV7-2	TRBJ2-1	CASSTGLATTLNEQFF
many	14	NA	TRBV25-1	TRBJ2-7	CASSEIPGQGEQYF
NA	13	NA	TRBV7-2	TRBJ2-5	CASSSDKKETQYF
NA	15	NA	TRBV7-2	TRBJ1-2	CASSLLSNAAAGYTF
few	12	NA	TRBV12-3/TRBV12-4	TRBJ1-1	CATVVGRAEAFF
NA	14	NA	TRBV2	TRBJ2-3	CASSETSGGDTQYF
NA	18	TRBD1	TRBV6-1	TRBJ2-1	CASSHDKLRGFSYNEQFF
NA	11	NA	TRBV29-1	TRBJ2-3	CSAIYQVTQYF
NA	15	NA	TRBV20-1	TRBJ2-7	CSADQGPSNAYEQYF
few	15	NA	TRBV7-9	TRBJ2-1	CASRRAPGIHNEQFF
NA	14	NA	TRBV10-3	TRBJ2-3	CAISAGLYADTQYF
many	12	NA	TRBV20-1	TRBJ2-7	CSAKMRDYEQYF
few	14	TRBD2	TRBV20-1	TRBJ2-7	CSAVGLAGAHEQYF
few	14	NA	TRBV29-1	TRBJ1-2	CSVVISGLNYGYTF
NA	14	NA	TRBV27	TRBJ1-4	CASSPVTRFEKLFF
few	13	TRBD2	TRBV30	TRBJ2-7	CACRLAGDYEQYF
NA	13	TRBD2	TRBV20-1	TRBJ2-7	CSANSGGPYEQYF
many	13	NA	TRBV29-1	TRBJ1-2	CSDLEGPNYGYTF
NA	15	TRBD2	TRBV5-8	TRBJ2-2	CASSSTSVNTGELFF
NA	12	NA	TRBV2	TRBJ2-5	CASSYGPETQYF
many	11	NA	TRBV12-3/TRBV12-4	TRBJ2-1	CAGGRHNEQFF
NA	14	NA	TRBV2	TRBJ2-7	CASNDLGGGYEQYF
NA	15	NA	TRBV5-1	TRBJ1-1	CASSGQLNPNTEAFF
NA	16	TRBD1	TRBV9	TRBJ2-7	CASSEGGGTGGAEQYF
few	13	NA	TRBV20-1	TRBJ2-5	CSASAWQGETQYF
NA	12	NA	TRBV12-3/TRBV12-4	TRBJ1-1	CASMAGTTEAFF
NA	11	NA	TRBV5-1	TRBJ2-7	CASTHNYEQYF
many	13	NA	TRBV4-2	TRBJ1-5	CASSHLGVQPQHF
NA	13	NA	TRBV12-3/TRBV12-4	TRBJ2-1	CASIHSDYNEQFF
NA	17	TRBD2	TRBV7-2	TRBJ2-3	CASSLARLAGTGDTQYF
few	14	NA	TRBV10-3	TRBJ2-7	CAITPDPWVREQYF
NA	17	TRBD2	TRBV9	TRBJ2-3	CASSPLILAGVTDTQYF
few	12	TRBD2	TRBV20-1	TRBJ2-1	CSASGRMGEQFF